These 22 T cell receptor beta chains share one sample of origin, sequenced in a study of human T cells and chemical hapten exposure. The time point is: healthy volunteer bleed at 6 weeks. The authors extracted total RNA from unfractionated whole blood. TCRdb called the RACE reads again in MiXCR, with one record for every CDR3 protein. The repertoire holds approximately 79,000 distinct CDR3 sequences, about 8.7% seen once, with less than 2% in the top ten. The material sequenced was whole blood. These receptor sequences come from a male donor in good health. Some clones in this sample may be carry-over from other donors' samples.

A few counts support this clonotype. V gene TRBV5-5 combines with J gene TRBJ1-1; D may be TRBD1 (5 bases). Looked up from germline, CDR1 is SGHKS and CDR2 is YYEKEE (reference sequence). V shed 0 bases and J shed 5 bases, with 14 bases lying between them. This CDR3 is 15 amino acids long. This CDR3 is CASSLAATAKTEAFF. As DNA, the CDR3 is TGTGCCAGCAGCTTGGCCGCGACAGCCAAAACTGAAGCTTTCTTT.

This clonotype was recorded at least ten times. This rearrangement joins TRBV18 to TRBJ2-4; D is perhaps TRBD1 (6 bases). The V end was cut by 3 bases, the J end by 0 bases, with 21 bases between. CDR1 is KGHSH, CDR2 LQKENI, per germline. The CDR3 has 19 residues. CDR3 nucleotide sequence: TGTGCCAGCTCACCCCGGACAGAAACGCGTTTACTAGCCAAAAACATTCAGTACTTC. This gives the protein CASSPRTETRLLAKNIQYF. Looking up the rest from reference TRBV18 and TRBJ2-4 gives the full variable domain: NAGVMQNPRHLVRRRGQEARLRCSPMKGHSHVYWYRQLPEEGLKFMVYLQKENIIDESGMPKERFSAEFPKEGPSILRIQQVVRGDSAAYFCASSPRTETRLLAKNIQYFGAGTRLSVL.

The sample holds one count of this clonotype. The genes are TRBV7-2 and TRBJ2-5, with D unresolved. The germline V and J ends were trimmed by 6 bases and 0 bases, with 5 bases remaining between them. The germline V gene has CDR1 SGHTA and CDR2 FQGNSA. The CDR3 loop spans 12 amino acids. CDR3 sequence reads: CASSQYQETQYF. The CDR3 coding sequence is TGTGCCAGCAGTCAGTACCAAGAGACCCAGTACTTC.

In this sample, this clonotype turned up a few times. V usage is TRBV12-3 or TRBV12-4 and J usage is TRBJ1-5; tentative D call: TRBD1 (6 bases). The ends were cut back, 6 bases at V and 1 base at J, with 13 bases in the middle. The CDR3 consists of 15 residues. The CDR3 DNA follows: TGTGCCAGCAGCCAGACAGGTGGGAGCAATCAGCCCCAGCATTTT. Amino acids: CASSQTGGSNQPQHF.

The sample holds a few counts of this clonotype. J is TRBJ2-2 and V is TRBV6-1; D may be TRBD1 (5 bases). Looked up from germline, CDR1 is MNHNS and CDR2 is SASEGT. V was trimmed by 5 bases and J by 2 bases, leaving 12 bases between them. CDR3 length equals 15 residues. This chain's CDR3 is CASSSWQGNTGELFF. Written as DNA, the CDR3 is TGTGCCAGCAGTTCTTGGCAGGGTAACACCGGGGAGCTGTTTTTT.

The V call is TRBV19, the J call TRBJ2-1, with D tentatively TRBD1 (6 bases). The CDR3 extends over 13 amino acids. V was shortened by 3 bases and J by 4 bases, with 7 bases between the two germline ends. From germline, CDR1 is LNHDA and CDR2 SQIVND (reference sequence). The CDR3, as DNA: TGTGCCAGTAGTATTGGACAGTACAATGAGCAGTTCTTC. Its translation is CASSIGQYNEQFF.

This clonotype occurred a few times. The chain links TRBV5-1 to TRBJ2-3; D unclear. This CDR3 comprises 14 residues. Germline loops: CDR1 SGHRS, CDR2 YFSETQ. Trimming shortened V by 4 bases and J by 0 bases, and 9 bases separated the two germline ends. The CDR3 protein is CASSPTSSTDTQYF. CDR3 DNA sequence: TGCGCCAGCAGCCCGACATCTAGCACAGATACGCAGTATTTT.

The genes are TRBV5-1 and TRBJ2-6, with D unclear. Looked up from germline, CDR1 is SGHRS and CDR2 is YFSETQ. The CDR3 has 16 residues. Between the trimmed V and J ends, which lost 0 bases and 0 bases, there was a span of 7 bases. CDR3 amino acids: CASSLDGSSGANVLTF. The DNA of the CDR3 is TGCGCCAGCAGCTTGGACGGCAGCTCTGGGGCCAACGTCCTGACTTTC.

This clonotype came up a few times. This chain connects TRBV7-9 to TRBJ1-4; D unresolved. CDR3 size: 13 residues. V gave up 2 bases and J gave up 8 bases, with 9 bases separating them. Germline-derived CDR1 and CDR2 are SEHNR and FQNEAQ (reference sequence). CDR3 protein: CASSLTQEEKLFF. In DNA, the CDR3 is TGTGCCAGCAGCTTAACCCAAGAGGAAAAACTGTTTTTT.

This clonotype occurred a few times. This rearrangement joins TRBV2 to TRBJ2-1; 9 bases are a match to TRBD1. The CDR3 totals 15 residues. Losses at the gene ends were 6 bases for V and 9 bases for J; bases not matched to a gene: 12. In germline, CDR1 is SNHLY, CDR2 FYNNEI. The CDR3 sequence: CASRYSGTGLVEQFF. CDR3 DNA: TGTGCCAGCAGATACTCCGGGACAGGGCTGGTTGAGCAGTTCTTC. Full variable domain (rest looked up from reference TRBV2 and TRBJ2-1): EPEVTQTPSHQVTQMGQEVILRCVPISNHLYFYWYRQILGQKVEFLVSFYNNEISEKSEIFDDQFSVERPDGSNFTLKIRSTKLEDSAMYFCASRYSGTGLVEQFFGPGTRLTVL.

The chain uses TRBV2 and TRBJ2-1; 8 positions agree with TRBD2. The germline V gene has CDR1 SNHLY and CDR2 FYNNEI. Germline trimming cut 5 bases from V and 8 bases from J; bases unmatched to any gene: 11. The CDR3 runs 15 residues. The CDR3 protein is CASSSGLAGEDEQFF. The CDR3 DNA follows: TGTGCCAGCAGTTCAGGACTAGCTGGGGAGGATGAGCAGTTCTTC.

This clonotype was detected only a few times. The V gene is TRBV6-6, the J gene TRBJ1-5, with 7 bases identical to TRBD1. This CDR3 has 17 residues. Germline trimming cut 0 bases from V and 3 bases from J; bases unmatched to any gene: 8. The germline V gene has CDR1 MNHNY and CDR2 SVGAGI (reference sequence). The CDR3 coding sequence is TGTGCCAGCAGTTACTCGACTGCAGGGGGTATCAATCAGCCCCAGCATTTT. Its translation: CASSYSTAGGINQPQHF.

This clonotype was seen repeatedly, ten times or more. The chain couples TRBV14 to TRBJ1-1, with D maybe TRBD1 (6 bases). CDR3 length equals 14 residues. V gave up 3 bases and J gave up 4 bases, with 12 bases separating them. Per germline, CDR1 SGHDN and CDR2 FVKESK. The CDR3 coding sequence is TGTGCCAGCAGCCACAGGGGAATAGGCACTGAAGCTTTCTTT. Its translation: CASSHRGIGTEAFF.

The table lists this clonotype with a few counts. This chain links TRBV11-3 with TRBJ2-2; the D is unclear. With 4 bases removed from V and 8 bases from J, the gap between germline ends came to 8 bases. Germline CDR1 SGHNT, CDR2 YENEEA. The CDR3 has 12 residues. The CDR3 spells CASSSLVGELFF. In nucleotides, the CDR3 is TGTGCCAGCAGCTCCCTCGTAGGGGAGCTGTTTTTT.

The chain's CDR3 is CAASTAAHQPQHF. CDR3 DNA sequence: TGTGCCGCCTCGACTGCGGCCCATCAGCCCCAGCATTTT. The rearrangement joins TRBV6-2 or TRBV6-3 to TRBJ1-5; D remains ambiguous. V gave up 11 bases and J gave up 5 bases, with 16 bases separating them. Looked up from germline, CDR1 is MNHEY and CDR2 is SVGEGT. The CDR3 loop spans 13 amino acids.

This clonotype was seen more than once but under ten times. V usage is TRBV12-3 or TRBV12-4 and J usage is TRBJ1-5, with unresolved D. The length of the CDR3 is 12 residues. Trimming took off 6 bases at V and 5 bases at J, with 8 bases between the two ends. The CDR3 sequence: CASSPMDQPQHF. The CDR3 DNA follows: TGTGCCAGCAGCCCGATGGATCAGCCCCAGCATTTT.

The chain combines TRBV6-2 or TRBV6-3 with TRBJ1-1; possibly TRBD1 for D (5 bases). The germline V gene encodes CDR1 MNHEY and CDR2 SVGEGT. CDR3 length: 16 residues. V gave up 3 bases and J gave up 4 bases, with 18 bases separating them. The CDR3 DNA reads TGTGCCAGCAGTTATTCGACAGCATTCAAGGGCACTGAAGCTTTCTTT. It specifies CASSYSTAFKGTEAFF.

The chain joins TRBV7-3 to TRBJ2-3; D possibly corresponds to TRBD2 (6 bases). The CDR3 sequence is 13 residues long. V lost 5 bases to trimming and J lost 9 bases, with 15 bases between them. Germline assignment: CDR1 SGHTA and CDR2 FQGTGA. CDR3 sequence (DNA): TGTGCCAGCAGCCTCTCCTTAGCGGACACGCAGTATTTT. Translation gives CASSLSLADTQYF. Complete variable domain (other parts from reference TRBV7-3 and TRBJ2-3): GAGVSQTPSNKVTEKGKYVELRCDPISGHTALYWYRQSLGQGPEFLIYFQGTGAADDSGLPNDRFFAVRPEGSVSTLKIQRTERGDSAVYLCASSLSLADTQYFGPGTRLTVL.

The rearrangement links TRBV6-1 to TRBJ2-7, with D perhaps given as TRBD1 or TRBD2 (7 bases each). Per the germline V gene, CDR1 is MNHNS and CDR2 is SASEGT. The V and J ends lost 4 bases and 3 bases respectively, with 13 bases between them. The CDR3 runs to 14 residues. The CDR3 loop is CASSAQGGVYEQYF. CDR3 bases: TGTGCCAGCAGTGCGCAGGGGGGGGTCTACGAGCAGTACTTC.

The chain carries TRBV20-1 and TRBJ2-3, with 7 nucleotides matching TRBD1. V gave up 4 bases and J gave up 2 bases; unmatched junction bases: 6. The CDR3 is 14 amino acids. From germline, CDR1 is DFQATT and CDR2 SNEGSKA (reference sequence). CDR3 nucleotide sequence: TGCAGTGCTAAGGGACAGCCGGCCACAGATACGCAGTATTTT. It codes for CSAKGQPATDTQYF.

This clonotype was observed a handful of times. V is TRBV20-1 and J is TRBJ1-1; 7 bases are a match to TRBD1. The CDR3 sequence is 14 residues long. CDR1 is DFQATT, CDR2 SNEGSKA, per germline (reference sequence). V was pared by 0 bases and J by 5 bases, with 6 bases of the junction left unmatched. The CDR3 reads CSARDRQGGTEAFF. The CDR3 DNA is TGCAGTGCTAGAGATCGGCAGGGGGGGACTGAAGCTTTCTTT.

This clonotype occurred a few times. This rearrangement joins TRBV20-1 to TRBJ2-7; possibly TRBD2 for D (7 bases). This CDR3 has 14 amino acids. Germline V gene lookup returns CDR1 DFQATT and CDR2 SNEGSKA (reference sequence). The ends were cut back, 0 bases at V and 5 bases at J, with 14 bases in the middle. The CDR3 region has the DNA TGCAGTGCTAGAGATATCTGGGGGGGCGACGAGCAGTACTTC. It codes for CSARDIWGGDEQYF.